The 8 T cell receptor beta chains given below trace back to one sample, sequenced in a study of T cells in Graves' hyperthyroidism and ophthalmopathy. Amplification yielded TCR beta CDR3 regions, with RNA transcripts as the source. The TCR CDR3 first-round RT-PCR relied on the HTBI primer set. In TCRdb, the multiplex PCR reads were re-called with MiXCR into one record per CDR3 protein. The repertoire holds about 640,000 distinct CDR3 sequences, with roughly 15% as singletons. Sequenced material: blood. All receptors come from a woman in her 50s with Graves' ophthalmopathy.

There are many counts of this clonotype. The rearrangement joins TRBV12-3 or TRBV12-4 to TRBJ1-1, with a possible D match to TRBD1 (5 bases). V was trimmed by 3 bases and J by 4 bases, leaving 9 bases between them. The CDR3 extends over 13 amino acids. The DNA of the CDR3 is TGTGCCAGCAGTTTTGGGGCGGCCACTGAAGCTTTCTTT. Protein product: CASSFGAATEAFF.

The rearrangement links TRBV6-4 to TRBJ1-6; D uncertain. The CDR3 is made up of 14 amino acids. Per the germline V gene, CDR1 is MRHNA and CDR2 is SNTAGT. The V gene lost 7 bases and the J gene lost 11 bases, with 18 bases spanning the gap. DNA for the CDR3: TGTGCCAGCAAAAATGCGAGTCCGGCAACACCCCTCCACTTT. It codes for CASKNASPATPLHF.

This clonotype occurred many times. The rearrangement uses TRBV20-1 and TRBJ2-5; 9 bases match TRBD2. This CDR3 has 13 residues. CDR1 and CDR2 (germline): DFQATT, SNEGSKA (reference sequence). Trimming took 4 bases from V and 4 from J; bases not matched to a gene: 4. CDR3 nucleotide sequence: TGCAGTGCTAATAGCGGGAGAGGAGAGACCCAGTACTTC. It specifies CSANSGRGETQYF.

This clonotype turned up a few times. This rearrangement joins TRBV20-1 to TRBJ1-5; D may be TRBD1 (6 bases). Germline CDR1 DFQATT, CDR2 SNEGSKA (reference sequence). V shed 3 bases and J shed 1 base, with 13 bases lying between them. The CDR3 totals 15 residues. For the CDR3, the DNA is TGCAGTGCTAGTAGTTTCAGGGGAAGCAATCAGCCCCAGCATTTT. Protein sequence: CSASSFRGSNQPQHF.

The chain carries TRBV30 and TRBJ1-2; no clear D. V was shortened by 0 bases and J by 7 bases, with 15 bases between the two germline ends. Per the germline V gene, CDR1 is GTSNPN and CDR2 is SVGIG (reference sequence). This CDR3 spans 14 amino acids. The DNA of the CDR3 is TGTGCCTGGAGTGTTGCAACAACGGGTTTTGGCTACACCTTC. Its protein product is CAWSVATTGFGYTF.

This clonotype was found many times. J is TRBJ2-3 and V is TRBV7-8; D ambiguous. CDR3 length: 14 amino acids. Germline CDR1 is SGHVS and CDR2 is FQNEAQ. The V end lost 1 base, the J end lost 4 bases, and 9 bases lay between the germline ends. CDR3 nucleotides: TGTGCCAGCAGCTTAGACACTGCCCCAGATACGCAGTATTTT. The encoded protein is CASSLDTAPDTQYF.

This clonotype was counted ten times or more. This chain links TRBV28 with TRBJ1-1, with TRBD1 identical over 8 bases. CDR3 length equals 15 residues. J was trimmed by 5 bases and V by 6 bases; bases with no gene match: 11. The germline V gene has CDR1 MDHEN and CDR2 SYDVKM. The CDR3 bases are TGTGCCAGCAGCACTGTCGGGGACAGGTTGACTGAAGCTTTCTTT. This translates into CASSTVGDRLTEAFF.

This clonotype was found a few times. The rearrangement joins TRBV5-1 to TRBJ2-5; D perhaps matches TRBD2 (6 bases). Germline V lookup: CDR1 SGHRS, CDR2 YFSETQ. V gave up 6 bases and J gave up 5 bases, with 14 bases separating them. The length of the CDR3 is 13 residues. For the CDR3, the DNA is TGCGCCAGCAACACGGGAGATTGGGAGACCCAGTACTTC. Its protein is CASNTGDWETQYF.